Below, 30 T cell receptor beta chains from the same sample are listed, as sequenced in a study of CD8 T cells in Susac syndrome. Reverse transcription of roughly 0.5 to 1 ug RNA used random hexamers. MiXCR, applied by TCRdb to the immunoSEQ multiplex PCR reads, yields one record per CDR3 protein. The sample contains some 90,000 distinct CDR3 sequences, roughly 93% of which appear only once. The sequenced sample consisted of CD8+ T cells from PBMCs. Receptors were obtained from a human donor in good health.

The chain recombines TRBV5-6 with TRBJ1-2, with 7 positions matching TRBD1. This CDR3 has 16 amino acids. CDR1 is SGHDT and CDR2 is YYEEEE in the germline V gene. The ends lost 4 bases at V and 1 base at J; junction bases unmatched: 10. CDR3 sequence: CASSHLTGDNNYGYTF. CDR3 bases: TGTGCCAGCAGCCACCTCACAGGGGACAATAACTATGGCTACACCTTC.

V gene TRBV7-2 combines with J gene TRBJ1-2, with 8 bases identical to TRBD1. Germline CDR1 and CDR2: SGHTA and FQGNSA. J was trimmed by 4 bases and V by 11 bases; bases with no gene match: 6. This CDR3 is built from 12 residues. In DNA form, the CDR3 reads TGTGCCCCGGCAGGGGGCATCTATGGCTACACCTTC. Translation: CAPAGGIYGYTF.

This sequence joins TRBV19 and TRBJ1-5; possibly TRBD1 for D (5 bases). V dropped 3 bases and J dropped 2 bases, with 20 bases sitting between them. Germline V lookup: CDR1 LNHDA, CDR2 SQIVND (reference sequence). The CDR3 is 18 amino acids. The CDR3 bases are TGTGCCAGTAGTATGTGGGGGGGATGGAATCGGGGCAATCAGCCCCAGCATTTT. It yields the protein CASSMWGGWNRGNQPQHF.

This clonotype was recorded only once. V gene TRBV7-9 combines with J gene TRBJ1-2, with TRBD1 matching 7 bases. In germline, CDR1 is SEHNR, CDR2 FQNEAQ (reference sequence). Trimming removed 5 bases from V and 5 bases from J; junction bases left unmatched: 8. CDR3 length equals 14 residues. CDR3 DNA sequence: TGTGCCAGCAGCCCCCGGACAGGTTATTATGGCTACACCTTC. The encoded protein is CASSPRTGYYGYTF.

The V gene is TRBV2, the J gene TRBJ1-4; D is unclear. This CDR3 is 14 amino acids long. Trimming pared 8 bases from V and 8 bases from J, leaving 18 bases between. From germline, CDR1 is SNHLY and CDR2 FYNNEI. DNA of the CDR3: TGTGCCAGCGACCCTGGGAGGGATAAGGAAAAACTGTTTTTT. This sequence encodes CASDPGRDKEKLFF.

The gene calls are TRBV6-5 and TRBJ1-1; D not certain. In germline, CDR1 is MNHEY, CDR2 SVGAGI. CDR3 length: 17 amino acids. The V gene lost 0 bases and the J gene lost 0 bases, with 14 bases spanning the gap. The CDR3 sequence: CASSYSRSGGLNTEAFF. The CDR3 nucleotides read TGTGCCAGCAGTTACTCTCGTTCAGGAGGGTTGAACACTGAAGCTTTCTTT.

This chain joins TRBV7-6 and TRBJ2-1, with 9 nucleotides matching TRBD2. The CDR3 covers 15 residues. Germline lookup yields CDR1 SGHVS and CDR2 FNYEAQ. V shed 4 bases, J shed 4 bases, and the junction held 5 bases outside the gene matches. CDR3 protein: CASSWASGGYNEQFF. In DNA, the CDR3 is TGTGCCAGCAGCTGGGCAAGCGGGGGGTACAATGAGCAGTTCTTC. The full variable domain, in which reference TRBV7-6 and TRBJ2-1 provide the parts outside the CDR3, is GAGVSQSPRYKVTKRGQDVALRCDPISGHVSLYWYRQALGQGPEFLTYFNYEAQQDKSGLPNDRFSAERPEGSISTLTIQRTEQRDSAMYRCASSWASGGYNEQFFGPGTRLTVL.

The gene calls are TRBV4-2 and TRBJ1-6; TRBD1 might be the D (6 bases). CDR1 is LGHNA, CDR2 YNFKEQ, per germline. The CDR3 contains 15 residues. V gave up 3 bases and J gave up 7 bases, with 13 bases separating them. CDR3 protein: CASSQQRTENSPLHF. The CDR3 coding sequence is TGTGCCAGCAGCCAGCAGAGGACAGAGAATTCACCCCTCCACTTT.

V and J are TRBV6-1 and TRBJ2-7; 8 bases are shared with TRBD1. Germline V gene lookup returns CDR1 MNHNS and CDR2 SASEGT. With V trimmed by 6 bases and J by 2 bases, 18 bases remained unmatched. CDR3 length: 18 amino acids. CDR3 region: CASRRSVWTGSPTYEQYF. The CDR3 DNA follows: TGTGCCAGCAGGCGCAGCGTTTGGACAGGGTCCCCGACCTACGAGCAGTACTTC.

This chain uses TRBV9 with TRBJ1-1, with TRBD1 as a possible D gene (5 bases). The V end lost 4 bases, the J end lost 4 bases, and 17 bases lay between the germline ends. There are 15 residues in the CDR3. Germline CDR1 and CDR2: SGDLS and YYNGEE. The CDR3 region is CASSPGDGGGTEAFF. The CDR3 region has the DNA TGTGCCAGCAGCCCGGGGGATGGGGGGGGCACTGAAGCTTTCTTT.

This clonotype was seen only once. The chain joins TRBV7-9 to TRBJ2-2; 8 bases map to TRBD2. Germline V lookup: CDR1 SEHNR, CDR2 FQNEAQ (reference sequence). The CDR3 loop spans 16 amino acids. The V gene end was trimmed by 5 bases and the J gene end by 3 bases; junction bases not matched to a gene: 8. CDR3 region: CASSPRARGDTGELFF. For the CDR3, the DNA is TGTGCCAGCAGCCCAAGGGCGCGGGGGGACACCGGGGAGCTGTTTTTT.

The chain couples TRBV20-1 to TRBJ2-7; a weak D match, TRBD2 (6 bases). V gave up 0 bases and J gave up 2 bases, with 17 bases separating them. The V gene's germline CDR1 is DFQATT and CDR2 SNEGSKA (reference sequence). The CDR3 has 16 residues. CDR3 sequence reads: CSARDVGGVGPYEQYF. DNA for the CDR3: TGCAGTGCTAGAGATGTGGGCGGGGTCGGTCCCTACGAGCAGTACTTC.

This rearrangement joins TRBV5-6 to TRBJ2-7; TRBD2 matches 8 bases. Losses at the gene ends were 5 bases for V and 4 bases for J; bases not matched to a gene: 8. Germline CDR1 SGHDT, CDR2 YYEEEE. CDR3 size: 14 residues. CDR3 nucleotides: TGTGCCAGCAGGGGGACGAGCGGGGGTTACGAGCAGTACTTC. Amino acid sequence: CASRGTSGGYEQYF.

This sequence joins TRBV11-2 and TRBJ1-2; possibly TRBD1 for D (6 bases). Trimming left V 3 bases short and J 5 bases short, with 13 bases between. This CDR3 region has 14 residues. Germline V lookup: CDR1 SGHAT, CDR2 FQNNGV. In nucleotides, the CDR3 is TGTGCCAGCAGCTTTTCGACAGGAGATTATGGCTACACCTTC. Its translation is CASSFSTGDYGYTF.

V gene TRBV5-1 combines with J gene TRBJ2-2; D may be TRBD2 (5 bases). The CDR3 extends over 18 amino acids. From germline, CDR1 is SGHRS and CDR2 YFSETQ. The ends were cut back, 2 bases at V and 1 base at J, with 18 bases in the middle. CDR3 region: CASSFGSMSGLNTGELFF. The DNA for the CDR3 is TGCGCCAGCAGCTTCGGGTCGATGAGCGGCCTGAACACCGGGGAGCTGTTTTTT.

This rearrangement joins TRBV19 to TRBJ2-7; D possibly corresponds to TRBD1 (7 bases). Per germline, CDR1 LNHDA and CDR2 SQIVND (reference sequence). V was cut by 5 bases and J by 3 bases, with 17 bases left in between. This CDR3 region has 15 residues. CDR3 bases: TGTGCCAGTAGTCCCCGGACAGGACTAAACTACGAGCAGTACTTC. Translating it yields CASSPRTGLNYEQYF.

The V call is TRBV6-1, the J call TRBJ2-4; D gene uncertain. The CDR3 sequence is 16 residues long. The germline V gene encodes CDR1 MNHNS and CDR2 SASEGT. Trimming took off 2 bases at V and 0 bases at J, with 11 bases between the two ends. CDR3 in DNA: TGTGCCAGCAGTGAATTGCTCTTCCAAGCCAAAAACATTCAGTACTTC. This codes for CASSELLFQAKNIQYF.

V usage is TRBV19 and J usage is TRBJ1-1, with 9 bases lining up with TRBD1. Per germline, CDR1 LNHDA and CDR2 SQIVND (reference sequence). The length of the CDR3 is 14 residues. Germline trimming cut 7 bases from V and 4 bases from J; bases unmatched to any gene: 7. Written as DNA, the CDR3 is TGTGCCAGTAATCAACAGGGGGCTTTCACTGAAGCTTTCTTT. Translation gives CASNQQGAFTEAFF.

The CDR3 DNA is TGTGCCAGCAGCACTGGCAGGGCGGGAGGGAACATTCAGTACTTC. Amino acid sequence: CASSTGRAGGNIQYF. The chain recombines TRBV12-3 or TRBV12-4 with TRBJ2-4; 9 positions match TRBD2. This CDR3 region has 15 residues. After removal of 6 bases from V and 7 bases from J, the junction contained 10 bases not matched to a gene.

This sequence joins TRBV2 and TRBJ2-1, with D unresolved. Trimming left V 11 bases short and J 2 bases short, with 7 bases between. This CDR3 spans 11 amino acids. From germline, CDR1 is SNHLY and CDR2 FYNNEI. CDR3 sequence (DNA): TGTGCCCGCGCGACCTACAATGAGCAGTTCTTC. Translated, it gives CARATYNEQFF. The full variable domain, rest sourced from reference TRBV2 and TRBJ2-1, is EPEVTQTPSHQVTQMGQEVILRCVPISNHLYFYWYRQILGQKVEFLVSFYNNEISEKSEIFDDQFSVERPDGSNFTLKIRSTKLEDSAMYFCARATYNEQFFGPGTRLTVL.

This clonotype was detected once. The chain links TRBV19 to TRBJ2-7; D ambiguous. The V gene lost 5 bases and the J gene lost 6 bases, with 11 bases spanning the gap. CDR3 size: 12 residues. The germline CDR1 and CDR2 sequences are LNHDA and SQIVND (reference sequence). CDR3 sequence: CASSPNFIEQYF. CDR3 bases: TGTGCCAGTAGTCCAAACTTCATCGAGCAGTACTTC.

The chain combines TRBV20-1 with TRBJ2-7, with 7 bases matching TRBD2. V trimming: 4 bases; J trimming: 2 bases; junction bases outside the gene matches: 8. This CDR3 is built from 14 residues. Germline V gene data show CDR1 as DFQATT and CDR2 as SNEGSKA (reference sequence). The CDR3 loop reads CSATSSSGAYEQYF. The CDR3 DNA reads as TGCAGTGCTACCTCTTCTAGCGGAGCCTACGAGCAGTACTTC.

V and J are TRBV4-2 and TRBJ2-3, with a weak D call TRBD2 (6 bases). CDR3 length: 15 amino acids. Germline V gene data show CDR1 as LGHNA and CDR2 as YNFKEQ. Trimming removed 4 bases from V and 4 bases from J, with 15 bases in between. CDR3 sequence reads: CASSPPSLAADTQYF. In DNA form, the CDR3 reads TGTGCCAGCAGCCCCCCTAGTTTAGCGGCAGATACGCAGTATTTT.

CDR3 nucleotides: TGTGCCAGCAGTCAGGTACGGGTGAATGAGCAGTTCTTC. Its protein product is CASSQVRVNEQFF. This chain uses TRBV14 with TRBJ2-1; no clear D. CDR1 and CDR2 (germline): SGHDN, FVKESK. This CDR3 contains 13 residues. V lost 6 bases and J lost 7, with 13 bases in between.

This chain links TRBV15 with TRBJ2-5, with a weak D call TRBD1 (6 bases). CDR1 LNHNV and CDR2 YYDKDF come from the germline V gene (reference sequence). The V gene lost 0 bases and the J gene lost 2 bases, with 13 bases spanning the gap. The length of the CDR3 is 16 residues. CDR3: CATSREPTGTQETQYF. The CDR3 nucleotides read TGTGCCACCAGCAGAGAGCCGACAGGCACTCAAGAGACCCAGTACTTC. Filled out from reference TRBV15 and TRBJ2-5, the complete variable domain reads DAMVIQNPRYQVTQFGKPVTLSCSQTLNHNVMYWYQQKSSQAPKLLFHYYDKDFNNEADTPDNFQSRRPNTSFCFLDIRSPGLGDTAMYLCATSREPTGTQETQYFGPGTRLLVL.

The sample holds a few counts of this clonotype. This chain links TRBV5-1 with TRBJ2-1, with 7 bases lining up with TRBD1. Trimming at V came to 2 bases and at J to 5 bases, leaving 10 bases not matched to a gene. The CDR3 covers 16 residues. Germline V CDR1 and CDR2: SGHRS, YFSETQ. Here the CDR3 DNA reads TGCGCCAGCAGCTTTTTTGCAGGGGGTCTCGACAATGAGCAGTTCTTC. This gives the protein CASSFFAGGLDNEQFF.

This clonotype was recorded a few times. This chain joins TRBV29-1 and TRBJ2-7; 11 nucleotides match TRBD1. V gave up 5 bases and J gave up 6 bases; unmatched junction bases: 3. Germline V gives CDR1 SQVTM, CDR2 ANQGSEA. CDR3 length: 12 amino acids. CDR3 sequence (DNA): TGCAGCGTTCGGACAGGGGGCGGCGAGCAGTACTTC. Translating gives CSVRTGGGEQYF.

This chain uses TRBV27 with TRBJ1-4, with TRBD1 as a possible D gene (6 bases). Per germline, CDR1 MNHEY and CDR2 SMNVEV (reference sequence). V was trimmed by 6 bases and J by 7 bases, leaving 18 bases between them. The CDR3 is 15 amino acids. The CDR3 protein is CASSSQGPWSEKLFF. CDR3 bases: TGTGCCAGCAGCAGTCAGGGGCCGTGGAGTGAAAAACTGTTTTTT.

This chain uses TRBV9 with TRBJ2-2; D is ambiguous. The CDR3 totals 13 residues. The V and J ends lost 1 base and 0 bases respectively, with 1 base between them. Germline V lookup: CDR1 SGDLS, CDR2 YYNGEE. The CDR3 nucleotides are TGTGCCAGCAGCGTAACGAACACCGGGGAGCTGTTTTTT. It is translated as CASSVTNTGELFF. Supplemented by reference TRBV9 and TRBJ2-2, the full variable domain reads DSGVTQTPKHLITATGQRVTLRCSPRSGDLSVYWYQQSLDQGLQFLIQYYNGEERAKGNILERFSAQQFPDLHSELNLSSLELGDSALYFCASSVTNTGELFFGEGSRLTVL.

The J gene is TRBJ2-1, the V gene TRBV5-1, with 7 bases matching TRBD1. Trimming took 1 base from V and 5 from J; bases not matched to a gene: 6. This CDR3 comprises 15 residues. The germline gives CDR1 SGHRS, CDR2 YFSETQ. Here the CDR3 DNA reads TGCGCCAGCAGCTTGAACTGGGACAGCCACAATGAGCAGTTCTTC. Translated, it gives CASSLNWDSHNEQFF.